What follows are 18 T cell receptor beta chains derived from one specimen sequenced in a study of T cells in Graves' hyperthyroidism and ophthalmopathy. Regions amplified from RNA transcripts were the TCR beta CDR3 regions. RT-PCR in the first round (using the HTBI primer set) targeted the TCR CDR3. Each CDR3 protein gets one entry after TCRdb re-called the multiplex PCR reads with MiXCR. The sample records around 580,000 distinct CDR3 sequences, over 15% being singletons. The specimen was blood. The origin of the receptors is a woman under 30 with Graves' hyperthyroidism.

The chain recombines TRBV20-1 with TRBJ2-2; a possible D gene is TRBD2 (7 bases). Germline CDR1 DFQATT, CDR2 SNEGSKA (reference sequence). Trimming left V 2 bases short and J 2 bases short, with 12 bases between. CDR3 length equals 15 residues. In DNA, the CDR3 is TGCAGTGCTAGAAGGGGGGGACTTAACACCGGGGAGCTGTTTTTT. Translated, it gives CSARRGGLNTGELFF.

This clonotype showed up many times. The chain combines TRBV5-1 with TRBJ1-2; D ambiguous. Trimming took off 2 bases at V and 0 bases at J, with 11 bases between the two ends. This CDR3 spans 15 amino acids. CDR1 and CDR2 from the germline V gene are SGHRS and YFSETQ. The CDR3 DNA reads as TGCGCCAGCAGCTTATACGGCAGAGCTAACTATGGCTACACCTTC. It is translated as CASSLYGRANYGYTF.

The CDR3 loop is CASSYSKSGPPSSYEQYF. DNA for the CDR3: TGTGCCAGCAGTTACTCGAAATCGGGGCCCCCGAGCTCCTACGAGCAGTACTTC. The chain recombines TRBV6-6 with TRBJ2-7; D might be TRBD1 or TRBD2, each matching 5 bases. From germline, CDR1 is MNHNY and CDR2 SVGAGI (reference sequence). The CDR3 contains 18 residues. V was cut by 0 bases and J by 0 bases, with 18 bases left in between.

The table lists this clonotype with many counts. The chain combines TRBV6-1 with TRBJ2-1, with 11 bases matching TRBD2. Germline V lookup: CDR1 MNHNS, CDR2 SASEGT. V gave up 8 bases and J gave up 7 bases; unmatched junction bases: 10. The CDR3 totals 15 residues. In nucleotides, the CDR3 is TGTGCCAGCGCGGGACTAGCGGCGGGGCGGAATGAGCAGTTCTTC. Its protein is CASAGLAAGRNEQFF.

J is TRBJ2-4 and V is TRBV5-1; 8 positions match TRBD1. Trimming removed 2 bases from V and 0 bases from J; junction bases left unmatched: 4. The CDR3 totals 16 residues. Looked up from germline, CDR1 is SGHRS and CDR2 is YFSETQ. The CDR3 DNA follows: TGCGCCAGCAGCTTCCAGGGGGCCTTAGCCAAAAACATTCAGTACTTC. As protein: CASSFQGALAKNIQYF.

This clonotype showed up many times. The rearrangement joins TRBV12-3 or TRBV12-4 to TRBJ1-6; D is unresolved. The CDR3 is 14 residues long. The V end was cut by 4 bases, the J end by 3 bases, with 7 bases between. In DNA, the CDR3 is TGTGCCAGCAGTTCCGGCGGCTATAATTCACCCCTCCACTTT. Protein sequence: CASSSGGYNSPLHF.

This clonotype appeared many times. The chain uses TRBV27 and TRBJ1-2; D gene uncertain. Germline CDR1 and CDR2: MNHEY and SMNVEV (reference sequence). The CDR3 consists of 16 residues. The V and J ends lost 4 bases and 2 bases respectively, with 17 bases between them. The CDR3 sequence: CASSSHYRAGNYGYTF. For the CDR3, the DNA is TGTGCCAGCAGTTCCCACTACCGGGCGGGAAACTATGGCTACACCTTC.

This clonotype was seen repeatedly, ten times or more. This sequence joins TRBV30 and TRBJ2-1; TRBD2 is a possible D gene (5 bases). The V gene's germline CDR1 is GTSNPN and CDR2 SVGIG (reference sequence). CDR3 length equals 15 residues. V shed 2 bases and J shed 0 bases, with 11 bases lying between them. CDR3 sequence reads: CAWSTLGSSYNEQFF. The CDR3 nucleotides read TGTGCCTGGAGTACCCTGGGGAGCTCCTACAATGAGCAGTTCTTC.

This clonotype was recorded a few times. The chain employs TRBV3-1 and TRBJ1-6, with D hard to call. The CDR3 length is 13 residues. The germline gives CDR1 LGHDT, CDR2 YNNKEL (reference sequence). V lost 5 bases to trimming and J lost 6 bases, with 8 bases between them. The CDR3: CASSFRINSPLHF. The CDR3 DNA sequence: TGTGCCAGCAGCTTCCGAATTAATTCACCCCTCCACTTT. Using reference TRBV3-1 and TRBJ1-6 for the parts outside the CDR3, the full variable domain is DTAVSQTPKYLVTQMGNDKSIKCEQNLGHDTMYWYKQDSKKFLKIMFSYNNKELIINETVPNRFSPKSPDKAHLNLHINSLELGDSAVYFCASSFRINSPLHFGNGTRLTVT.

This clonotype was seen a handful of times. The rearrangement links TRBV7-2 to TRBJ2-3; D might be TRBD1 (6 bases). Germline V gives CDR1 SGHTA, CDR2 FQGNSA. Trimming left V 5 bases short and J 3 bases short, with 15 bases between. The length of the CDR3 is 15 residues. For the CDR3, the DNA is TGTACCAGCAGCCAGGAAGGCCAGGGGACAGATACGCAGTATTTT. It specifies CTSSQEGQGTDTQYF.

This clonotype has at least ten counts. The V and J genes are TRBV12-3 or TRBV12-4 and TRBJ1-2; D is unclear. Trimming cost V 5 bases and J 6 bases, with 16 bases left between them. The CDR3 is 14 amino acids. The CDR3 here is CASSPPEGGDGYTF. CDR3 coding DNA: TGTGCCAGCAGTCCCCCTGAGGGTGGGGATGGCTACACCTTC.

The genes are TRBV25-1 and TRBJ1-3; no clear D. From germline, CDR1 is MGHDK and CDR2 SYGVNS. The CDR3 contains 14 residues. Trimming removed 6 bases at V and 3 bases at J, with 12 bases between. The CDR3 region is CASSAKGGGNTIYF. CDR3 in DNA: TGTGCCAGCAGCGCTAAGGGAGGTGGAAACACCATATATTTT.

This clonotype was counted ten times or more. The rearrangement links TRBV6-1 to TRBJ2-7; either TRBD1 or TRBD2 may fit D (5 bases each). CDR1 is MNHNS, CDR2 SASEGT, per germline. This CDR3 region has 14 residues. V was pared by 7 bases and J by 3 bases, with 16 bases between. CDR3 sequence (DNA): TGTGCCAGCACCCCACCGGGACCTCTCTACGAGCAGTACTTC. This codes for CASTPPGPLYEQYF.

Concerning this clonotype itself: Given a much more abundant clone one base away, this may be a read error. J is TRBJ2-3 and V is TRBV7-9; D call uncertain. V shed 1 base and J shed 0 bases, with 5 bases lying between them. The CDR3 has 14 residues. Germline V gene sequence: CDR1 SEHNR, CDR2 FQNEAQ (reference sequence). DNA of the CDR3: TGTGCCAGCAGCTTAGAGGCTAGCACAGATACGCAGTATTTT. Translated: CASSLEASTDTQYF.

This clonotype showed up just a few times. The gene calls are TRBV29-1 and TRBJ2-3; D is perhaps TRBD1 (5 bases). Germline V gene sequence: CDR1 SQVTM, CDR2 ANQGSEA. The CDR3 runs 12 residues. Trimming took 0 bases from V and 9 from J, leaving 10 bases between them. CDR3 sequence (DNA): TGCAGCGTTGAAGAGGGTACAGGAACGCAGTATTTT. It encodes CSVEEGTGTQYF.

The gene calls are TRBV5-6 and TRBJ1-1; D ambiguous. Deletions cut 4 bases from V and 9 bases from J, with 19 bases between. The CDR3 totals 14 residues. Germline values: CDR1 SGHDT, CDR2 YYEEEE. This CDR3 reads CASSQPLRTNKAFF. The CDR3, as DNA: TGTGCCAGCAGCCAACCGCTCAGGACCAATAAAGCTTTCTTT.

In this sample, this clonotype turned up a few times. The V and J genes are TRBV30 and TRBJ2-2, with a tentative D call TRBD1 (7 bases). Trimming pared 2 bases from V and 6 bases from J, leaving 19 bases between. CDR1 is GTSNPN, CDR2 SVGIG, per germline (reference sequence). This CDR3 has 16 residues. DNA for the CDR3: TGTGCCTGGAGTCCCTCTTGGAGGGGGCAGGCCGGGGAGCTGTTTTTT. Amino acids: CAWSPSWRGQAGELFF.

CDR3 region: CASSYVRTGGNEQFF. As DNA, the CDR3 is TGTGCCAGCAGTTACGTTAGGACAGGGGGCAATGAGCAGTTCTTC. The V and J genes are TRBV6-5 and TRBJ2-1; 10 bases are a match to TRBD1. Per the germline V gene, CDR1 is MNHEY and CDR2 is SVGAGI. The junction had 4 bases not matched to a gene; V was cut back by 2 bases and J by 6 bases. The CDR3 runs to 15 residues.